These T cell receptor beta chains were read from a single sample in a study of CD4+ T cells in melanoma. TCRdb's table, derived via immunoSEQ multiplex PCR, lists solely in-frame clones and lacks some. Of roughly 120,000 clones in the sample, about 92% were seen once. Sequencing was carried out using peripheral blood. The source is a human donor with melanoma. Both conserved end residues are part of each CDR3. Each record gives: D gene, J gene, V gene, CDR3 protein. The D gene is left open where the match is weak.

d_gene: -
j_gene: TRBJ2-7
v_gene: TRBV27
CDR3aa: CASNEIMAPYEQYF

d_gene: -
j_gene: TRBJ2-7
v_gene: TRBV27
CDR3aa: CASSRARGLEQYF

d_gene: -
j_gene: TRBJ1-3
v_gene: TRBV2
CDR3aa: CASRSTAYSGNTIYF

d_gene: -
j_gene: TRBJ2-5
v_gene: TRBV5-1
CDR3aa: CASSRTATGETQYF

d_gene: -
j_gene: TRBJ2-4
v_gene: TRBV6-5
CDR3aa: CASSSQGRENIQYF

d_gene: -
j_gene: TRBJ1-6
v_gene: TRBV7-2
CDR3aa: CASSLDQVSPLHF

d_gene: TRBD2
j_gene: TRBJ2-7
v_gene: TRBV11-2
CDR3aa: CASSSLAGQGTYEQYF

d_gene: -
j_gene: TRBJ2-5
v_gene: TRBV19
CDR3aa: CASSIDDRSQETQYF

d_gene: TRBD1
j_gene: TRBJ1-2
v_gene: TRBV7-2
CDR3aa: CASRIRDREYIGYTF

d_gene: -
j_gene: TRBJ1-2
v_gene: TRBV29-1
CDR3aa: CSALVGERNNYGYTF

d_gene: -
j_gene: TRBJ2-7
v_gene: TRBV19
CDR3aa: CASSPTSKGYEQYF

d_gene: -
j_gene: TRBJ2-7
v_gene: TRBV4-3
CDR3aa: CASSQVAASSYEQYF

d_gene: -
j_gene: TRBJ1-6
v_gene: TRBV7-3
CDR3aa: CASSSSMPPLHF

d_gene: -
j_gene: TRBJ2-2
v_gene: TRBV7-9
CDR3aa: CATPGSPSPNTGELFF

d_gene: TRBD2
j_gene: TRBJ2-7
v_gene: TRBV7-2
CDR3aa: CASSSAGGPYEQYF

d_gene: -
j_gene: TRBJ1-3
v_gene: TRBV19
CDR3aa: CASTPGTAGNTIYF

d_gene: -
j_gene: TRBJ2-5
v_gene: TRBV4-1
CDR3aa: CASSPSVSVETQYF

d_gene: TRBD1
j_gene: TRBJ1-1
v_gene: TRBV7-3
CDR3aa: CASSLSRVGDSEAFF

d_gene: -
j_gene: TRBJ1-5
v_gene: TRBV6-1
CDR3aa: CASSQVDGNQPQHF

d_gene: TRBD2
j_gene: TRBJ2-7
v_gene: TRBV7-2
CDR3aa: CASSLERGTYEQYF

d_gene: -
j_gene: TRBJ2-7
v_gene: TRBV27
CDR3aa: CASSDSSYEQYF

d_gene: -
j_gene: TRBJ2-5
v_gene: TRBV5-1
CDR3aa: CASSLLDGEETQYF

d_gene: -
j_gene: TRBJ1-5
v_gene: TRBV4-1
CDR3aa: CASSQQQDSNQPQHF

d_gene: -
j_gene: TRBJ2-7
v_gene: TRBV28
CDR3aa: CASSFNIDSYEQYF

d_gene: -
j_gene: TRBJ2-2
v_gene: TRBV6-4
CDR3aa: CASSEGARTGELFF

d_gene: -
j_gene: TRBJ2-5
v_gene: TRBV5-8
CDR3aa: CASSPGTGVETQYF

d_gene: -
j_gene: TRBJ1-1
v_gene: TRBV19
CDR3aa: CASIGVEGRNTEAFF

d_gene: -
j_gene: TRBJ2-7
v_gene: TRBV2
CDR3aa: CASSEWNEQYF

d_gene: -
j_gene: TRBJ1-5
v_gene: TRBV6-5
CDR3aa: CASSPNQPQHF

d_gene: TRBD1
j_gene: TRBJ1-2
v_gene: TRBV6-5
CDR3aa: CASSRRDRAYGYTF

d_gene: TRBD2
j_gene: TRBJ2-7
v_gene: TRBV7-2
CDR3aa: CASRSGLAGEYEQYF

d_gene: -
j_gene: TRBJ2-7
v_gene: TRBV21-1
CDR3aa: CASSMGREPSYEQYF

d_gene: TRBD2
j_gene: TRBJ2-5
v_gene: TRBV11-2
CDR3aa: CASSLGWRGDPGTQYF

d_gene: -
j_gene: TRBJ2-3
v_gene: TRBV19
CDR3aa: CASRSRSRSTDTQYF

d_gene: TRBD1
j_gene: TRBJ2-1
v_gene: TRBV6-6
CDR3aa: CASRTPGQVNEQFF

d_gene: TRBD2
j_gene: TRBJ2-6
v_gene: TRBV4-3
CDR3aa: CASSRLAGAGANVLTF

d_gene: TRBD2
j_gene: TRBJ2-2
v_gene: TRBV5-4
CDR3aa: CASSPGVAGNTGELFF

d_gene: -
j_gene: TRBJ2-7
v_gene: TRBV28
CDR3aa: CASSLPGHYEQYF

d_gene: -
j_gene: TRBJ1-3
v_gene: TRBV19
CDR3aa: CASSAAGGGWNTIYF

d_gene: -
j_gene: TRBJ1-2
v_gene: TRBV2
CDR3aa: CASSTGGYGYTF

d_gene: -
j_gene: TRBJ2-1
v_gene: TRBV7-8
CDR3aa: CASSLFPVEQFF

d_gene: TRBD2
j_gene: TRBJ2-3
v_gene: TRBV6-6
CDR3aa: CASSYGRASTDTQYF

d_gene: TRBD1
j_gene: TRBJ1-2
v_gene: TRBV4-1
CDR3aa: CASSQDHDRVVGYTF

d_gene: -
j_gene: TRBJ1-6
v_gene: TRBV28
CDR3aa: CASSFGRNNSPLHF

d_gene: -
j_gene: TRBJ2-1
v_gene: TRBV5-1
CDR3aa: CASSLEAPTRIF

d_gene: -
j_gene: TRBJ1-1
v_gene: TRBV27
CDR3aa: CASRVWGRNTEAFF

d_gene: TRBD2
j_gene: TRBJ2-3
v_gene: TRBV6-5
CDR3aa: CASQFGRGDEDTQYF

d_gene: -
j_gene: TRBJ2-1
v_gene: TRBV27
CDR3aa: CASSLAKGNEQFF

d_gene: TRBD2
j_gene: TRBJ2-3
v_gene: TRBV6-1
CDR3aa: CASERERADTQYF

d_gene: -
j_gene: TRBJ1-1
v_gene: TRBV9
CDR3aa: CASSPRLRVTEAFF

d_gene: TRBD1
j_gene: TRBJ2-7
v_gene: TRBV7-2
CDR3aa: CASSFTGQVEQYF

d_gene: -
j_gene: TRBJ2-5
v_gene: TRBV5-1
CDR3aa: CASSTFSQEETQYF

d_gene: TRBD1
j_gene: TRBJ1-4
v_gene: TRBV27
CDR3aa: CASSLTGQGNEKLFF

d_gene: -
j_gene: TRBJ2-1
v_gene: TRBV4-1
CDR3aa: CASSRPGRMNYNEQFF

d_gene: TRBD2
j_gene: TRBJ2-1
v_gene: TRBV27
CDR3aa: CASSLAGAYNEQFF

d_gene: TRBD2
j_gene: TRBJ2-1
v_gene: TRBV10-3
CDR3aa: CAIWGGSSWDEQFF

d_gene: -
j_gene: TRBJ2-2
v_gene: TRBV7-2
CDR3aa: CASSSFGTLYTGELFF